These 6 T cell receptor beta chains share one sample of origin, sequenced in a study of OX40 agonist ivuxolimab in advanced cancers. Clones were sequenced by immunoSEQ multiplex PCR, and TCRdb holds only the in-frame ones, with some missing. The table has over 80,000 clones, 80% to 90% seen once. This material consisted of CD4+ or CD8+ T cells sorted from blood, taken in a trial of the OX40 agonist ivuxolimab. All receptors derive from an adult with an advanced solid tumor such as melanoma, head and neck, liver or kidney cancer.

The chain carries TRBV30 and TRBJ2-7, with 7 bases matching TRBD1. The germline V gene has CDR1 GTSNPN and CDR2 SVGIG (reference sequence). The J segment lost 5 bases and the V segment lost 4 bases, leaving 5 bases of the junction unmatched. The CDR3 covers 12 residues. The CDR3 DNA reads TGTGCCTGGAACAGGGGCTGGGACGAGCAGTACTTC. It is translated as CAWNRGWDEQYF.

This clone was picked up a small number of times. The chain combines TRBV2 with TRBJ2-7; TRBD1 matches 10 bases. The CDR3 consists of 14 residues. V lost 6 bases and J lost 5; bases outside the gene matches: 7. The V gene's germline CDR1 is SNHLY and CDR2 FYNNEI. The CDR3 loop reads CASRWGQGTDEQYF. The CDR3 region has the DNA TGTGCCAGCAGATGGGGACAGGGGACGGACGAGCAGTACTTC.

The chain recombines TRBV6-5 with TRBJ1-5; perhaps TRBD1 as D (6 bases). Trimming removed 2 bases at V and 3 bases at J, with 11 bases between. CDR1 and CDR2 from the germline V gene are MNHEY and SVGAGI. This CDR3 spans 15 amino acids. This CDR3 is CASSYPQGHNQPQHF. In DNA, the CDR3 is TGTGCCAGCAGTTACCCACAGGGACACAATCAGCCCCAGCATTTT.

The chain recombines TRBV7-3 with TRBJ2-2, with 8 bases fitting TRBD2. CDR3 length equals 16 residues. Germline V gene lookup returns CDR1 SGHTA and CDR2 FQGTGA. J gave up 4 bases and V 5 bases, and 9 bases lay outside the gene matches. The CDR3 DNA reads TGTGCCAGCAGCCCACCCGGGGGGGCTGGCACCGGGGAGCTGTTTTTT. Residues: CASSPPGGAGTGELFF. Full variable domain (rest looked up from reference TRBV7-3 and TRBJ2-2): GAGVSQTPSNKVTEKGKYVELRCDPISGHTALYWYRQSLGQGPEFLIYFQGTGAADDSGLPNDRFFAVRPEGSVSTLKIQRTERGDSAVYLCASSPPGGAGTGELFFGEGSRLTVL.

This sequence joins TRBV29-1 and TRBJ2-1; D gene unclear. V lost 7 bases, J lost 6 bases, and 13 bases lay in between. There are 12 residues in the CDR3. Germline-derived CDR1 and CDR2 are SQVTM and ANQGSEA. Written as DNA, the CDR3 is TGCAGCGCCTGGACCCATCTCAATGAGCAGTTCTTC. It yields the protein CSAWTHLNEQFF.

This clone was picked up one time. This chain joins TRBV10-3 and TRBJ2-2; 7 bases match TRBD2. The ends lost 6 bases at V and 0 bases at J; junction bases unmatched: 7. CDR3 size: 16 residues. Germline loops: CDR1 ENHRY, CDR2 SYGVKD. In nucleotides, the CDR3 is TGTGCCATCAGCGACTCTAGCGGATCGAACACCGGGGAGCTGTTTTTT. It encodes CAISDSSGSNTGELFF.